The 22 T cell receptor beta chains below all came from one sample that was sequenced in a study of blood T cell repertoires in COVID-19. Some clones are missing from TCRdb's copy, which holds only in-frame ones; the method was immunoSEQ multiplex PCR. The sample includes about 280,000 clones, about 85% of them seen just once. Sequencing used peripheral blood. These receptors originate from a woman in her 50s who had recovered from COVID-19.

The V gene is TRBV28, the J gene TRBJ1-2, with TRBD1 identical over 7 bases. CDR1 and CDR2 from the germline V gene are MDHEN and SYDVKM. The length of the CDR3 is 14 residues. V was pared by 6 bases and J by 8 bases, with 12 bases of the junction left unmatched. CDR3 in DNA: TGTGCCAGCAGAGCAGGGGGACGGGGAGAGGGCTACACCTTC. Its translation is CASRAGGRGEGYTF.

The genes are TRBV25-1 and TRBJ2-3, with 7 bases aligning to TRBD2. Germline values: CDR1 MGHDK, CDR2 SYGVNS. The V and J ends lost 1 base and 3 bases, in that order; junction bases with no gene match: 1. CDR3 length: 14 residues. The CDR3 DNA sequence: TGTGCCAGCAGTGAATGGGGGGGAACAGATACGCAGTATTTT. It is translated as CASSEWGGTDTQYF.

This sequence joins TRBV11-2 and TRBJ2-7; the D is unclear. The V gene lost 5 bases and the J gene lost 4 bases, with 18 bases spanning the gap. The CDR3 runs 15 residues. Germline-derived CDR1 and CDR2 are SGHAT and FQNNGV. This CDR3 is CASSPTRRQLYEQYF. In DNA, the CDR3 is TGTGCCAGCAGCCCCACCAGAAGACAATTATACGAGCAGTACTTC.

This clone is a singleton in its sample. This sequence joins TRBV28 and TRBJ1-6; no reliable D call. CDR1 is MDHEN, CDR2 SYDVKM, per germline. The V end lost 7 bases, the J end lost 5 bases, and 15 bases lay between the germline ends. The length of the CDR3 is 15 residues. Here the CDR3 reads CASTLDNGHNSPLHF. The DNA of the CDR3 is TGTGCCAGCACCCTCGACAACGGCCATAATTCACCCCTCCACTTT. Combining the CDR3 with reference TRBV28 and TRBJ1-6 gives the whole variable domain DVKVTQSSRYLVKRTGEKVFLECVQDMDHENMFWYRQDPGLGLRLIYFSYDVKMKEKGDIPEGYSVSREKKERFSLILESASTNQTSMYLCASTLDNGHNSPLHFGNGTRLTVT.

V is TRBV9 and J is TRBJ2-1, with 13 bases that match TRBD2. J gave up 10 bases and V 4 bases, and 2 bases lay outside the gene matches. The germline gives CDR1 SGDLS, CDR2 YYNGEE. The CDR3 is 13 residues long. Here the CDR3 reads CASSLTSGREQFF. The CDR3 DNA is TGTGCCAGCAGCCTGACTAGCGGGAGGGAGCAGTTCTTC. Using reference TRBV9 and TRBJ2-1 for the parts outside the CDR3, the full variable domain is DSGVTQTPKHLITATGQRVTLRCSPRSGDLSVYWYQQSLDQGLQFLIQYYNGEERAKGNILERFSAQQFPDLHSELNLSSLELGDSALYFCASSLTSGREQFFGPGTRLTVL.

This clone was recorded once. J is TRBJ2-3 and V is TRBV10-3, with unresolved D. The V gene's germline CDR1 is ENHRY and CDR2 SYGVKD. Trimming shortened V by 6 bases and J by 1 base, and 14 bases separated the two germline ends. The CDR3 sequence is 15 residues long. The CDR3 protein is CAISLALPGTDTQYF. CDR3 in DNA: TGTGCCATCAGCCTCGCGCTACCTGGCACAGATACGCAGTATTTT.

The V and J genes are TRBV24-1 and TRBJ2-5; TRBD1 aligns across 7 bases. J lost 4 bases, V lost 2 bases, and 6 bases had no gene match. The germline V gene has CDR1 KGHDR and CDR2 SFDVKD. The CDR3 has 15 residues. CDR3 sequence (DNA): TGTGCCACCAGTGATTCGACAGGGTGGGGAGAGACCCAGTACTTC. Its translation: CATSDSTGWGETQYF.

This clone was picked up one time. The chain couples TRBV3-1 (or the pseudogene TRBV3-2) to TRBJ1-5; TRBD1 might be the D (6 bases). Germline lookup yields CDR1 LGHDT and CDR2 YNNKEL (reference sequence). Trimming shortened V by 8 bases and J by 3 bases, and 14 bases separated the two germline ends. This CDR3 has 14 residues. Here the CDR3 reads CASGGAAFNQPQHF. In DNA, the CDR3 is TGTGCCAGCGGGGGGGCTGCCTTCAATCAGCCCCAGCATTTT.

The rearrangement links TRBV10-3 to TRBJ1-3; 10 bases agree with TRBD1. The trim removed 5 bases at V and 4 bases at J, leaving 14 bases unmatched. The CDR3 covers 18 residues. Germline-derived CDR1 and CDR2 are ENHRY and SYGVKD. As DNA, the CDR3 is TGTGCCATCAGTCCAACCCCCGGGACAGGGGATGTCGGAAACACCATATATTTT. Translation: CAISPTPGTGDVGNTIYF.

The chain joins TRBV11-2 to TRBJ2-4; D is ambiguous. With 0 bases removed from V and 0 bases from J, the gap between germline ends came to 6 bases. The V gene's germline CDR1 is SGHAT and CDR2 FQNNGV. This CDR3 is 15 amino acids long. This CDR3 is CASSLEPGAKNIQYF. The CDR3 DNA follows: TGTGCCAGCAGCTTAGAACCCGGAGCCAAAAACATTCAGTACTTC.

This clone has a single count. The chain uses TRBV2 and TRBJ2-1; possibly TRBD2 for D (6 bases). CDR1 and CDR2 from the germline V gene are SNHLY and FYNNEI. Trimming pared 8 bases from V and 3 bases from J, leaving 17 bases between. The CDR3 is 15 residues long. The CDR3 spells CASPLRAAGYNEQFF. The CDR3 DNA is TGTGCCAGCCCTCTCCGGGCAGCGGGCTACAATGAGCAGTTCTTC.

The gene calls are TRBV3-1 (or the pseudogene TRBV3-2) and TRBJ2-1; 7 bases are shared with TRBD1. J was trimmed by 6 bases and V by 0 bases; bases with no gene match: 5. The CDR3 is made up of 15 amino acids. Germline loops: CDR1 LGHDT, CDR2 YNNKEL (reference sequence). The CDR3 reads CASSQDYRTGNEQFF. CDR3 bases: TGTGCCAGCAGCCAAGACTATAGGACAGGCAATGAGCAGTTCTTC.

The rearrangement uses TRBV4-2 and TRBJ1-2; 10 positions agree with TRBD1. Trimming at V came to 5 bases and at J to 2 bases, leaving 5 bases not matched to a gene. The germline CDR1 and CDR2 sequences are LGHNA and YNFKEQ. CDR3 length equals 15 residues. Here the CDR3 DNA reads TGTGCCAGCAGCGAACGACAGGGGGCGAACTATGGCTACACCTTC. The encoded protein is CASSERQGANYGYTF.

This sequence joins TRBV5-1 and TRBJ2-1; 16 bases agree with TRBD2. J was trimmed by 9 bases and V by 4 bases; bases with no gene match: 7. Germline V gives CDR1 SGHRS, CDR2 YFSETQ. This CDR3 has 16 amino acids. The CDR3 DNA reads as TGCGCCAGCAGCGGGGGGACTAGCGGGAGGGAAAGTGAGCAGTTCTTC. It encodes CASSGGTSGRESEQFF.

The rearrangement uses TRBV4-1 and TRBJ2-7; 7 bases agree with TRBD1. The CDR3 is made up of 15 amino acids. With V trimmed by 0 bases and J by 2 bases, 4 bases remained unmatched. CDR1 and CDR2 (germline): MGHRA, YSYEKL. The CDR3 spells CASSQDWDSAYEQYF. The DNA of the CDR3 is TGCGCCAGCAGCCAAGATTGGGACAGTGCCTACGAGCAGTACTTC.

The chain combines TRBV7-2 with TRBJ1-5; weak D call: TRBD1 (5 bases). Trimming removed 3 bases from V and 6 bases from J, with 6 bases in between. This CDR3 has 12 residues. Germline V CDR1 and CDR2: SGHTA, FQGNSA. The CDR3 is CASSFDSQPQHF. The DNA of the CDR3 is TGTGCCAGCAGCTTCGACAGTCAGCCCCAGCATTTT.

The V call is TRBV9, the J call TRBJ2-1, with 8 bases aligning to TRBD2. In germline, CDR1 is SGDLS, CDR2 YYNGEE. After removal of 3 bases from V and 3 bases from J, the junction contained 5 bases not matched to a gene. The CDR3 totals 15 residues. The CDR3 protein is CASSELAGGYNEQFF. CDR3 coding DNA: TGTGCCAGCAGCGAGCTAGCGGGTGGCTACAATGAGCAGTTCTTC.

The genes are TRBV5-6 and TRBJ1-5; D not certain. The CDR3 spans 16 residues. In germline, CDR1 is SGHDT, CDR2 YYEEEE. Trimming took off 1 base at V and 2 bases at J, with 13 bases between the two ends. The DNA for the CDR3 is TGTGCCAGCAGCTTGTACGGGTTAGAGGGCAATCAGCCCCAGCATTTT. It yields the protein CASSLYGLEGNQPQHF.

This clone was recorded a few times. J is TRBJ1-2 and V is TRBV4-3; D is uncertain. Trimming took off 3 bases at V and 0 bases at J, with 11 bases between the two ends. Germline values: CDR1 LGHNA, CDR2 YSLEER. CDR3 size: 15 residues. CDR3 sequence reads: CASSQETETNYGYTF. For the CDR3, the DNA is TGCGCCAGCAGCCAGGAAACAGAGACTAACTATGGCTACACCTTC.

This clone has only a few counts. The chain recombines TRBV7-3 with TRBJ2-6; TRBD1 aligns across 7 bases. CDR1 and CDR2 (germline): SGHTA, FQGTGA. V gave up 0 bases and J gave up 10 bases; unmatched junction bases: 6. The CDR3 contains 15 residues. The CDR3 bases are TGTGCCAGCAGCTTAACGGGGACAGACGGGAACGTCCTGACTTTC. As protein: CASSLTGTDGNVLTF.

This clone was seen only a few times. This chain joins TRBV6-5 and TRBJ2-3; TRBD2 aligns across 10 bases. The CDR3 extends over 15 amino acids. Losses at the gene ends were 6 bases for V and 0 bases for J; bases not matched to a gene: 3. Germline V lookup: CDR1 MNHEY, CDR2 SVGAGI. The CDR3 DNA sequence: TGTGCCAGCAGCTGGGGACTAGCGAGCACAGATACGCAGTATTTT. This codes for CASSWGLASTDTQYF.

This clone appeared a few times. The CDR3 nucleotides are TGTGCCAGCAGCTCTGGACAGGCCGGGTACTTGAATGAAAAACTGTTTTTT. It translates to CASSSGQAGYLNEKLFF. The rearrangement uses TRBV7-9 and TRBJ1-4, with 7 bases identical to TRBD1. V dropped 4 bases and J dropped 5; count of bases not matched to a gene: 13. The germline V gene encodes CDR1 SEHNR and CDR2 FQNEAQ (reference sequence). The CDR3 extends over 17 amino acids. Together with reference TRBV7-9 and TRBJ1-4, the CDR3 gives the full variable domain: DTGVSQNPRHKITKRGQNVTFRCDPISEHNRLYWYRQTLGQGPEFLTYFQNEAQLEKSRLLSDRFSAERPKGSFSTLEIQRTEQGDSAMYLCASSSGQAGYLNEKLFFGSGTQLSVL.